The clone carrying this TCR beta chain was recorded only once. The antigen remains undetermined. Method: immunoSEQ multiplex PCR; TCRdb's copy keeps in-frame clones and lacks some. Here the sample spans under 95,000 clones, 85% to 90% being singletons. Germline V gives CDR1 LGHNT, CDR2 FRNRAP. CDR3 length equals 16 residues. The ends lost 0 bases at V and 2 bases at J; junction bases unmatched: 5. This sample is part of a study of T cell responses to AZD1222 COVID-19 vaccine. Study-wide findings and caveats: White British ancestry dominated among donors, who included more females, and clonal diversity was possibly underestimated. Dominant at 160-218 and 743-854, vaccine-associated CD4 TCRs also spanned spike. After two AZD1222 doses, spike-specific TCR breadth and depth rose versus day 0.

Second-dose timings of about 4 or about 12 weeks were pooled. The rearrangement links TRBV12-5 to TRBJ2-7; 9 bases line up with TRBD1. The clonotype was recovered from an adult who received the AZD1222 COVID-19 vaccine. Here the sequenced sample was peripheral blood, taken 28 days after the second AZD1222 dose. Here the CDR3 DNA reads TGTGCTAGTGGTTTGGTACTGGGACAGGGACCCTACGAGCAGTACTTC. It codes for CASGLVLGQGPYEQYF.